This section outlines one TCR beta chain sequence together with its context. Its antigen has not been determined. Base qualities are not recorded, but no much larger clone differs from it by a single base. These data are taken from a study of control samples from healthy donors and cancer patients (dated by TCRdb to about 2020). The germline V gene gives CDR1 as SGHRS and CDR2 as YFSETQ. The CDR3 numbers 11 residues from cysteine through phenylalanine. Only the CDR3 portion is preserved as DNA: 33 bases, with reading frame beginning at the first base. V sheds 6 bases and J sheds 3 bases, leaving 5 bases between their ends. The library relied on the immunoSEQ multiplex PCR assay. TCRdb took this table from immuneACCESS and kept in-frame rearrangements with V and J called. Such tables lack part of the clones; where checked against another copy, unresolved V genes explain under half of the gap, and the rest is unexplained. A total of roughly 220,000 clones appear in this sample, 90% to 95% of them only once. The top ten constitute more than 1.3% of the sample.

The receptor comes from a man aged 45 to 65 in good health. The chain is assembled from TRBV5-1 and TRBJ2-3; the D segment cannot be called with confidence. Source material: blood. The CDR3 region reads CASTMTDTQYF. Here is the DNA: TGCGCCAGCACTATGACAGATACGCAGTATTTT.